One and the same sample provided the 13 T cell receptor beta chains below, sequenced in a study of T cells in Graves' hyperthyroidism and ophthalmopathy. RNA transcripts gave rise to amplified TCR beta CDR3 regions. Researchers ran a first-round RT-PCR on the TCR CDR3 using the HTBI primer set. One entry per CDR3 protein, called by TCRdb with MiXCR from the multiplex PCR reads. The sample has 360,000 or so distinct CDR3 sequences, about a fifth seen once. The sequenced sample consisted of blood. These TCRs come from a woman aged 18 to 35 with Graves' hyperthyroidism.

On this clonotype: One end of the junction is discordant with germline, which a read error may explain. This chain uses TRBV7-9 with TRBJ2-7; TRBD1 matches 10 bases. Germline V lookup: CDR1 SEHNR, CDR2 FQNEAQ (reference sequence). The CDR3 spans 15 residues. The CDR3 protein is CASSQIGTGAYEQYF. The CDR3 DNA follows: TGCGCCAGCAGCCAAATCGGGACAGGGGCCTACGAGCAGTACTTC.

This clonotype was recorded many times. The chain is built from TRBV19 and TRBJ1-1; weak D call: TRBD1 (5 bases). This CDR3 is 14 amino acids long. Germline CDR1 and CDR2: LNHDA and SQIVND (reference sequence). Trimming removed 8 bases from V and 3 bases from J, with 16 bases in between. CDR3 bases: TGTGCCAGTCTCAGGGACGGAACCCACACTGAAGCTTTCTTT. Its protein is CASLRDGTHTEAFF.

This clonotype was counted at least ten times. CDR3 sequence: CAWSIQRGDGYTF. The CDR3 DNA sequence: TGTGCCTGGAGTATACAGAGGGGAGATGGCTACACCTTC. The chain employs TRBV30 and TRBJ1-2, with D perhaps TRBD1 (5 bases). The CDR3 is 13 residues long. V lost 2 bases, J lost 6 bases, and 13 bases lay in between. Per the germline V gene, CDR1 is GTSNPN and CDR2 is SVGIG (reference sequence).

Only a few counts were recorded for this clonotype. The V and J genes are TRBV24-1 and TRBJ2-2; D is unresolved. V was clipped by 6 bases and J by 0 bases, with 4 bases between them. The CDR3 consists of 13 residues. Germline CDR1 reads KGHDR; CDR2 reads SFDVKD. CDR3 in DNA: TGTGCCACCAGTTCGTCGAACACCGGGGAGCTGTTTTTT. It translates to CATSSSNTGELFF.

This clonotype occurred many times. This chain connects TRBV9 to TRBJ1-4; TRBD1 agrees at 8 bases. The CDR3 loop spans 19 amino acids. With 4 bases clipped from V and 8 bases from J, the junction kept 22 bases outside the gene matches. Germline-derived CDR1 and CDR2 are SGDLS and YYNGEE. CDR3 protein: CASSSHPGTGGIGGEKLFF. CDR3 bases: TGTGCCAGCAGCTCCCATCCCGGGACAGGTGGGATTGGGGGCGAAAAACTGTTTTTT.

A remark on this clonotype: A much larger clone sits a single nucleotide away, making a read error possible. The rearrangement uses TRBV4-1 and TRBJ1-2, with D tentatively TRBD1 (6 bases). CDR1 and CDR2 (germline): MGHRA, YSYEKL. The CDR3 length is 14 residues. The CDR3 nucleotides are TGCGCCAGCAGCCAGGTGGACAGTAACTATAGCTACACCTTC. This gives the protein CASSQVDSNYSYTF.

The chain employs TRBV24-1 and TRBJ1-2; D call uncertain. Trimming cost V 6 bases and J 4 bases, with 8 bases left between them. This CDR3 comprises 12 residues. From germline, CDR1 is KGHDR and CDR2 SFDVKD. CDR3 in amino acids: CATSTRRYGYTF. In DNA form, the CDR3 reads TGTGCCACCAGTACACGGCGCTATGGCTACACCTTC.

This clonotype was observed at least ten times. The chain carries TRBV28 and TRBJ1-1; TRBD1 matches 7 bases. Germline lookup yields CDR1 MDHEN and CDR2 SYDVKM. V was pared by 0 bases and J by 4 bases, with 5 bases of the junction left unmatched. This CDR3 is built from 15 residues. The CDR3 region is CASSLWAGGGTEAFF. The CDR3 DNA is TGTGCCAGCAGTTTATGGGCAGGGGGAGGCACTGAAGCTTTCTTT.

This clonotype occurred many times. The chain has TRBV10-3 and TRBJ2-5; D is possibly TRBD1 (6 bases). Deletions cut 8 bases from V and 5 bases from J, with 21 bases between. The CDR3 has 15 residues. The germline V gene has CDR1 ENHRY and CDR2 SYGVKD. The CDR3: CAISDWDMRTETQYF. The CDR3 bases are TGTGCCATCTCAGACTGGGACATGAGAACGGAGACCCAGTACTTC.

The table lists this clonotype with many counts. V usage is TRBV19 and J usage is TRBJ2-2; D not certain. Looked up from germline, CDR1 is LNHDA and CDR2 is SQIVND (reference sequence). The CDR3 length is 17 residues. Trimming took off 2 bases at V and 0 bases at J, with 13 bases between the two ends. The CDR3 protein is CASSIRARTSNTGELFF. CDR3 sequence (DNA): TGTGCCAGTAGTATAAGAGCCAGGACCTCGAACACCGGGGAGCTGTTTTTT.

As for this clonotype: This may be a read error: a much more frequent sequence differs by one nucleotide. The gene calls are TRBV20-1 and TRBJ2-7; TRBD2 agrees at 11 bases. The V gene end was trimmed by 1 base and the J gene end by 4 bases; junction bases not matched to a gene: 0. Germline V gene lookup returns CDR1 DFQATT and CDR2 SNEGSKA (reference sequence). The CDR3 extends over 13 amino acids. CDR3 in amino acids: CSARGLAGYEQYV. The CDR3 DNA is TGCAGTGCTAGAGGACTAGCGGGGTACGAGCAGTACGTC.

This clonotype was detected ten times or more. The chain is built from TRBV20-1 and TRBJ1-1; D possibly corresponds to TRBD1 (5 bases). V gave up 6 bases and J gave up 0 bases, with 17 bases separating them. Germline CDR1 DFQATT, CDR2 SNEGSKA (reference sequence). The CDR3 is 15 residues long. CDR3 sequence: CSAPRPPRVNTEAFF. The CDR3 nucleotides are TGCAGTGCCCCCCGCCCCCCCAGGGTGAACACTGAAGCTTTCTTT.

At least ten counts were recorded for this clonotype. This chain uses TRBV7-2 with TRBJ2-2; D ambiguous. This CDR3 comprises 13 residues. V was pared by 7 bases and J by 6 bases, with 12 bases between. Looked up from germline, CDR1 is SGHTA and CDR2 is FQGNSA. For the CDR3, the DNA is TGTGCCAGCACGTCGGCCTCCCCCGGGGAGCTGTTTTTT. It translates to CASTSASPGELFF.